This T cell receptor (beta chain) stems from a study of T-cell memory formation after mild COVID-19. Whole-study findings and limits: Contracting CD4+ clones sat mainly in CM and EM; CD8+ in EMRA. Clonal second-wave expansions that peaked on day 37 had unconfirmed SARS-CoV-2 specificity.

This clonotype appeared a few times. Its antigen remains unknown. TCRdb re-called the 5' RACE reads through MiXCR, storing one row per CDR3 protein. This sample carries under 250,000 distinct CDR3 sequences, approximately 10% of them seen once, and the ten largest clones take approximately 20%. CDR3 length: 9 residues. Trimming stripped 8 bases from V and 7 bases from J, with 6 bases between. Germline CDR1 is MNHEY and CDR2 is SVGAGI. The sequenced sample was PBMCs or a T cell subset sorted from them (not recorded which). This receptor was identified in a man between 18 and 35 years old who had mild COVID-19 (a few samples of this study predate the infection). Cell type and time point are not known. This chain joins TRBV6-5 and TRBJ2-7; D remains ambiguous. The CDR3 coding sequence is TGTGCCAGCCCTAGGGAGCAGTACGTC. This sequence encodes CASPREQYV.